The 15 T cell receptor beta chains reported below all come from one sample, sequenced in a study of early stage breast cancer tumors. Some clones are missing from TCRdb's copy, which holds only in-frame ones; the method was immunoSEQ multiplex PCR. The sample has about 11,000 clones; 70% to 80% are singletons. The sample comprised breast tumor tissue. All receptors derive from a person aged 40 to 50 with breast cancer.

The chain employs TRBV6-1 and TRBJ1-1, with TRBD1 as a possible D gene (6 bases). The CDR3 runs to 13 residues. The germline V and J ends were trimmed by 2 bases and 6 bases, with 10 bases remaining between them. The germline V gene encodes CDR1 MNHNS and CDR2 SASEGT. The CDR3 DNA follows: TGTGCCAGCAGTGAAAGGGGGGCGCCTGAAGCTTTCTTT. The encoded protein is CASSERGAPEAFF.

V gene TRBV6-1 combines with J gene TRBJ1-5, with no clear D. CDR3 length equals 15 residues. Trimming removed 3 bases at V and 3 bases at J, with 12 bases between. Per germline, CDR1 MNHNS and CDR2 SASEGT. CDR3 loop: CASSESGRINQPQHF. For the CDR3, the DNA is TGTGCCAGCAGTGAGAGCGGCAGGATCAATCAGCCCCAGCATTTT.

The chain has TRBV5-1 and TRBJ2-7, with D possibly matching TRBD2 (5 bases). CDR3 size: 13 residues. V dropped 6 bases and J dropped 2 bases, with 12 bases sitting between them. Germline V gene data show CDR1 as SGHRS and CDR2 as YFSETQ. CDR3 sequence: CASMRDGPYEQYF. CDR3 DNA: TGCGCCAGCATGAGGGATGGCCCCTACGAGCAGTACTTC.

CDR3 region: CASSSGTFYNEQFF. As DNA, the CDR3 is TGTGCCAGCAGCTCTGGGACTTTCTACAATGAGCAGTTCTTC. The V call is TRBV11-2, the J call TRBJ2-1, with a possible D match to TRBD2 (6 bases). This CDR3 spans 14 amino acids. CDR1 and CDR2 (germline): SGHAT, FQNNGV. V was cut by 4 bases and J by 3 bases, with 10 bases left in between.

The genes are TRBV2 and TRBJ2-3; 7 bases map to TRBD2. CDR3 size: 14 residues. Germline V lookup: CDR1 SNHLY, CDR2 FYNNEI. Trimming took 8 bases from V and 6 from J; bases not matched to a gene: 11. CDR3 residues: CASGTTLLVDTQYF. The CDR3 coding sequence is TGTGCCAGCGGGACTACCCTTTTAGTGGATACGCAGTATTTT.

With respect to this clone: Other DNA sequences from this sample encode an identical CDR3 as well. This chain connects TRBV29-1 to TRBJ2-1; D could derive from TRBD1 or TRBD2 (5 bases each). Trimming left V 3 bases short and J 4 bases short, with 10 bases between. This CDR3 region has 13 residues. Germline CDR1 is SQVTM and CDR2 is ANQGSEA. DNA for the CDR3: TGCAGCGTTGAGGGGACCGATTACAATGAGCAGTTCTTC. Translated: CSVEGTDYNEQFF.

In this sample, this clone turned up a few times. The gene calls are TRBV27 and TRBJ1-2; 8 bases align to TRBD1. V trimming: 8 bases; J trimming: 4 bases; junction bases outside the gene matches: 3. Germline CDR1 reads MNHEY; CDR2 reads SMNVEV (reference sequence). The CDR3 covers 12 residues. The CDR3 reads CASGQGGYGYTF. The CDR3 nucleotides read TGTGCCAGCGGACAGGGAGGCTATGGCTACACCTTC.

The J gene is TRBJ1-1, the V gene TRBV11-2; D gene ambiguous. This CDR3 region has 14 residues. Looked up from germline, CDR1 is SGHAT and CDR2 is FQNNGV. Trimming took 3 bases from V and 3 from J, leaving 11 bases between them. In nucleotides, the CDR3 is TGTGCCAGCAGCTTCCGTCGTGATTACACTGAAGCTTTCTTT. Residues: CASSFRRDYTEAFF.

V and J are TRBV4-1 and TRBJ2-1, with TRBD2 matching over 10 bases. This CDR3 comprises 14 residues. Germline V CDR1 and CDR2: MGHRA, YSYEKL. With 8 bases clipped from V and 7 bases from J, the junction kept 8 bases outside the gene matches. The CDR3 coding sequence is TGCGCCAGCTCGCTCGGACTAGCGGTGAATGAGCAGTTCTTC. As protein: CASSLGLAVNEQFF.

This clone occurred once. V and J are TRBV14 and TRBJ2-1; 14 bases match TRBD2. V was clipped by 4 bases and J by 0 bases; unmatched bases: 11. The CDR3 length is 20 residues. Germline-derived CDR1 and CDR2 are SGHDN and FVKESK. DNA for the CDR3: TGTGCCAGCAGCCGGCCATACGGGACTAGCGGGAGTGGCTCCTACAATGAGCAGTTCTTC. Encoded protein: CASSRPYGTSGSGSYNEQFF. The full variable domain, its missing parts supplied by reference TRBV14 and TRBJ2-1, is EAGVTQFPSHSVIEKGQTVTLRCDPISGHDNLYWYRRVMGKEIKFLLHFVKESKQDESGMPNNRFLAERTGGTYSTLKVQPAELEDSGVYFCASSRPYGTSGSGSYNEQFFGPGTRLTVL.

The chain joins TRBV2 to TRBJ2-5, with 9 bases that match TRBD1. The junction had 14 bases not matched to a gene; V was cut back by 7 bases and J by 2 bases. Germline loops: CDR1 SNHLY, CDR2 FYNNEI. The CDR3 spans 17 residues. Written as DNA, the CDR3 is TGTGCCAGCAACAAACAACGCCTTGGACAGGGGCAAGAGACCCAGTACTTC. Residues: CASNKQRLGQGQETQYF.

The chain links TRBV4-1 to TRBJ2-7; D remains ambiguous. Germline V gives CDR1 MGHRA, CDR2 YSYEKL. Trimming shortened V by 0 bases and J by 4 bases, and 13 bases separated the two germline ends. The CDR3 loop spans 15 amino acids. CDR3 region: CASSQDQAKRYEQYF. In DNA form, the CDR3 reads TGCGCCAGCAGCCAAGACCAAGCGAAGAGGTACGAGCAGTACTTC.

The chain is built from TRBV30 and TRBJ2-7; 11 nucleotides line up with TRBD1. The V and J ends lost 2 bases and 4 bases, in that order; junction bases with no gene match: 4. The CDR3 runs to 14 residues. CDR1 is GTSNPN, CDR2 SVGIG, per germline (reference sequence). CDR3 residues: CAWSSGTGGYEQYF. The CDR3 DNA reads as TGTGCCTGGAGTTCCGGGACAGGGGGGTACGAGCAGTACTTC.

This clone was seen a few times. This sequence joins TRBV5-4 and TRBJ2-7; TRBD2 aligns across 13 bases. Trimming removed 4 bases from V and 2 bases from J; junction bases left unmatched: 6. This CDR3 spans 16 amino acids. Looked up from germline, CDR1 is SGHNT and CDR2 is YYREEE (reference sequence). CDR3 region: CASSLGGTSGTYEQYF. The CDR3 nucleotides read TGTGCCAGCAGCCTGGGGGGGACTAGCGGGACCTACGAGCAGTACTTC.

Written as DNA, the CDR3 is TGTGCCAGCACCCGTCCGTCTGTCGGGAATCAGCCCCAGCATTTT. It yields the protein CASTRPSVGNQPQHF. This chain joins TRBV6-1 and TRBJ1-5, with unresolved D. CDR1 and CDR2 (germline): MNHNS, SASEGT. There are 15 residues in the CDR3. V was pared by 7 bases and J by 4 bases, with 17 bases between.